The sequence of this TCR beta chain was determined in a study of blood T cell repertoires in COVID-19. The overall study: Collection of acute and convalescent COVID-19 samples took place in the United States, Italy and Spain.

Sequenced by immunoSEQ multiplex PCR; TCRdb stores in-frame clones only, minus some. Here the sample spans fewer than 500,000 clones, 70% to 90% being singletons. Remarks on this clone: Relative to the germline gene, one junction end is altered; a read error may explain this.

This CDR3 contains 16 residues. The germline gives CDR1 SSHAT, CDR2 FNYEAQ (reference sequence). The TCR sequence derives from a young man with COVID-19, enrolled during active disease. The chain couples TRBV7-7 to TRBJ2-2; D perhaps matches TRBD1 (5 bases). Specimen: peripheral blood. CDR3 DNA: TGTGCTAGCAGCTTAGGGGTGACAGCGAACACCGGGGAGCTGTTTTTT. Translating gives CASSLGVTANTGELFF.